This T cell receptor beta chain derives from a study of regulatory T cells in long-lasting Graves disease. In the study overall: Graves' patients diagnosed newly had used antithyroid drugs under 3 months.

The CDR3 length is 13 residues. Trimming stripped 6 bases from V and 0 bases from J, with 12 bases between. Germline lookup yields CDR1 DFQATT and CDR2 SNEGSKA (reference sequence). Time point denoted: newly diagnosed GD, antithyroid drugs for less than 3 months. The TCR library was made from RNA extracted from PBMCs. This clonotype was seen at least ten times. Arm-PCR with iRepertoire HTBI primers amplified the CDR3 regions for these TCR beta libraries. In TCRdb, the multiplex PCR reads were re-called with MiXCR into one record per CDR3 protein. The sample holds 200,000 to 250,000 distinct CDR3 sequences; around 21% are singletons and the top ten take approximately 15%.

The source of this sequence is a female donor with Graves disease. The sequenced sample was peripheral blood mononuclear cells (PBMCs), obtained at new diagnosis, from a patient treated with antithyroid drugs. The rearrangement uses TRBV20-1 and TRBJ2-7; tentative D call: TRBD1 (6 bases). CDR3 protein: CSADRTDSYEQYF. The CDR3 coding sequence is TGCAGTGCCGACAGGACTGACTCCTACGAGCAGTACTTC.